This T cell receptor beta chain stems from a study of T-cell memory formation after mild COVID-19. About the research overall: TCR clusters were mostly confined to one donor each.

Regarding this clonotype: The antigen is undetermined.

The germline V and J ends were trimmed by 6 bases and 1 base, with 12 bases remaining between them. There are 13 residues in the CDR3. The V gene's germline CDR1 is SQVTM and CDR2 ANQGSEA. Study findings and constraints: Pre-infection memory showed some responding clones, and this suggested that cross-reactive memory joined. CD4+ contracting clones were found mainly in CM and EM, and CD8+ ones in EMRA.

Constant-segment primers and 5'RACE yielded cDNA libraries for TCR alpha and TCR beta, each carrying sample barcodes and UMIs. TCRdb reanalysed the 5' RACE reads using MiXCR and keeps one entry per CDR3 protein. The table includes around 450,000 distinct CDR3 sequences, around 18% detected once. The chain recombines TRBV29-1 with TRBJ1-1; possibly TRBD1 for D (5 bases). This clonotype originated in an adult woman who had mild COVID-19 (a few samples of this study predate the infection). Cell type and time point are not known. Sample: PBMCs or a T cell subset sorted from them (not recorded which). The CDR3 is CSVGDDRNTEAFF. In DNA, the CDR3 is TGCAGCGTGGGAGACGACAGGAACACTGAAGCTTTCTTT. Full variable domain (outside the CDR3, taken from reference TRBV29-1 and TRBJ1-1): SAVISQKPSRDICQRGTSLTIQCQVDSQVTMMFWYRQQPGQSLTLIATANQGSEATYESGFVIDKFPISRPNLTFSTLTVSNMSPEDSSIYLCSVGDDRNTEAFFGQGTRLTVV.